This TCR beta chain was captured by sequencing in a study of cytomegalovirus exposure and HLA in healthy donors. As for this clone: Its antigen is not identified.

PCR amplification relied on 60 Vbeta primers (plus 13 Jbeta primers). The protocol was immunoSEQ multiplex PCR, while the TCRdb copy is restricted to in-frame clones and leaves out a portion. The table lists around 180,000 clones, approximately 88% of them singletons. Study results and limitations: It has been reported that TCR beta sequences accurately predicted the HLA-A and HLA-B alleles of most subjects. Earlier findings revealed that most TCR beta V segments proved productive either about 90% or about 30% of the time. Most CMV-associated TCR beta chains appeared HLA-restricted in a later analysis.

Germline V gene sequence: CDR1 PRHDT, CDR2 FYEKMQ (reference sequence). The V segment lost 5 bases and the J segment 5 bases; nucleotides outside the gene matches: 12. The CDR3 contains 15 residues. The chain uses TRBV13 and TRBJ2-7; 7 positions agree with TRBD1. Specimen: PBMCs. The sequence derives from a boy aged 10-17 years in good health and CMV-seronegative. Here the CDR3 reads CASSHSRGFSDEQYF. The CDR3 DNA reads TGTGCCAGCAGCCACTCCAGGGGGTTTAGCGACGAGCAGTACTTC.